A selection of T cell receptor beta chains follows, all from one sample in a study of human T cells and chemical hapten exposure. TCRdb independently ran MiXCR on the RACE reads; one entry per CDR3 protein. The sample has about 82,000 distinct CDR3 sequences, around 10% seen once. The sample was whole blood, taken in connection with sensitization to the hapten diphenylcyclopropenone (DPC). The receptors originated from a woman aged 45-65 years with alopecia areata. Some clones in this sample may be carry-over from other donors' samples. The CDR3 runs from the conserved cysteine through the conserved F or W. D genes are given only for firm matches. A row's size may be missing; if present it is once, few, many or a size class.

clone_size,d_call,v_call,j_call,cdr3_aa,cdr3_nt
many,TRBD1,TRBV5-1,TRBJ1-1,CASSLAAGQFGPNTEAFF,TGCGCCAGCAGCTTGGCGGCGGGACAGTTTGGGCCGAACACTGAAGCTTTCTTT
.,.,TRBV20-1,TRBJ2-6,CSARGQAPPGANVLTF,TGCAGTGCTAGAGGACAGGCACCCCCTGGGGCCAACGTCCTGACTTTC
few,TRBD2,TRBV3-1,TRBJ2-3,CASSQDDLGVAGESPLGDTQYF,TGTGCCAGCAGCCAAGATGACCTTGGGGTAGCGGGAGAAAGCCCCCTTGGTGATACGCAGTATTTT
many,TRBD2,TRBV5-1,TRBJ2-1,CASSPPGLAGYNEQFF,TGCGCCAGCAGCCCACCGGGACTAGCGGGCTACAATGAGCAGTTCTTC
many,.,TRBV2,TRBJ1-5,CASSAGVRQPQHF,TGTGCCAGCAGTGCAGGGGTACGTCAGCCCCAGCATTTT
.,.,TRBV3-1,TRBJ2-7,CASSQDRDYEQYF,TGTGCCAGCAGCCAAGACAGAGACTACGAGCAGTACTTC
.,.,TRBV3-1,TRBJ2-3,CASSQDMQLVITDTQYF,TGTGCCAGCAGCCAAGATATGCAGCTGGTCATCACAGATACGCAGTATTTT
.,.,TRBV7-2,TRBJ1-1,CASSLWGATEAFF,TGTGCCAGCAGCTTATGGGGGGCGACTGAAGCTTTCTTT
.,.,TRBV11-2,TRBJ1-1,CASSRITGLSTEAFF,TGTGCCAGCAGCCGAATTACAGGGCTTAGCACTGAAGCTTTCTTT
.,TRBD2,TRBV3-1,TRBJ2-5,CASSQEGPGTSGGTQETQYF,TGTGCCAGCAGCCAAGAAGGTCCCGGGACTAGCGGTGGAACACAAGAGACCCAGTACTTC
many,TRBD1,TRBV6-2/TRBV6-3,TRBJ2-7,CASSSLGQGISEQYF,TGTGCCAGCAGTTCCCTAGGACAGGGAATTTCCGAGCAGTACTTC
.,.,TRBV7-3,TRBJ2-1,CASSPAGAHNEQFF,TGTGCCAGCAGTCCTGCGGGGGCCCACAATGAGCAGTTCTTC
many,TRBD1,TRBV11-2,TRBJ1-1,CASIPTGVKAEAFF,TGTGCCAGCATTCCCACAGGGGTGAAAGCTGAAGCTTTCTTT
.,.,TRBV5-1,TRBJ2-5,CASSLGGTGRETQYF,TGCGCCAGCAGCTTAGGAGGAACAGGGCGAGAGACCCAGTACTTC
.,TRBD2,TRBV28,TRBJ2-7,CASSWGLAVPAPQYF,TGTGCCAGCAGTTGGGGACTAGCGGTACCAGCTCCGCAGTACTTC
many,.,TRBV5-1,TRBJ2-3,CATKNRPLAPLGTDTQYF,TGCGCCACCAAAAACCGGCCTCTGGCTCCGCTAGGCACAGATACGCAGTATTTT
many,.,TRBV18,TRBJ2-7,CASSPLNQGSGSYEQYF,TGTGCCAGCTCACCATTAAACCAGGGGTCTGGCTCCTACGAGCAGTACTTC
.,.,TRBV7-2,TRBJ2-3,CASSLPGTDTQYF,TGTGCCAGCAGCCTACCCGGGACAGATACGCAGTATTTT
many,TRBD2,TRBV7-8,TRBJ2-7,CASSPAGTSADYEQYF,TGTGCCAGCAGCCCGGCCGGGACTAGTGCCGACTACGAGCAGTACTTC
many,.,TRBV7-8,TRBJ1-1,CASSLASRQGLFLNTEAFF,TGTGCCAGCAGCTTAGCATCCCGGCAGGGGCTCTTTTTGAACACTGAAGCTTTCTTT
many,.,TRBV12-3/TRBV12-4,TRBJ2-1,CASSLAGGRNNEQFF,TGTGCCAGCAGTTTAGCGGGGGGGCGTAACAATGAGCAGTTCTTC
many,.,TRBV20-1,TRBJ1-1,CSASFPNHEAFF,TGCAGTGCTAGTTTCCCCAACCACGAAGCTTTCTTT
few,.,TRBV7-3,TRBJ2-1,CASSSSGTSYNEQFF,TGTGCCAGCAGCTCTTCCGGGACTTCCTACAATGAGCAGTTCTTC
many,.,TRBV6-5,TRBJ2-7,CASSRVGGTKGPYEQYF,TGTGCCAGCAGCAGGGTTGGGGGGACCAAGGGCCCTTACGAGCAGTACTTC
.,.,TRBV7-2,TRBJ2-7,CASSLALDEQYF,TGTGCCAGCAGCTTAGCTCTCGACGAGCAGTACTTC
many,.,TRBV7-2,TRBJ1-1,CASYVGRRGNTEAFF,TGTGCCAGCTACGTTGGTAGGAGGGGGAACACTGAAGCTTTCTTT
many,.,TRBV5-6,TRBJ2-5,CASSFQGGRETQYF,TGTGCCAGCAGCTTTCAGGGGGGGCGAGAGACCCAGTACTTC
many,.,TRBV20-1,TRBJ1-1,CSARGGNTEAFF,TGCAGTGCTAGGGGGGGGAACACTGAAGCTTTCTTT
many,TRBD1,TRBV7-2,TRBJ1-1,CASSPDRVVEAFF,TGTGCCAGCAGCCCCGACAGGGTTGTTGAAGCTTTCTTT
.,TRBD2,TRBV14,TRBJ2-7,CASSELGRGPFEQYF,TGTGCCAGCAGCGAACTGGGGAGGGGACCCTTCGAGCAGTACTTC
.,.,TRBV5-1,TRBJ1-2,CASSLADSKHYGYTF,TGCGCCAGCAGCTTGGCCGACAGCAAGCACTATGGCTACACCTTC
many,.,TRBV2,TRBJ1-4,CASRIEVEKLFF,TGTGCCAGCAGAATAGAGGTTGAAAAACTGTTTTTT
few,TRBD2,TRBV29-1,TRBJ2-1,CSVAGAQYNEQFF,TGCAGCGTAGCGGGGGCCCAATACAATGAGCAGTTCTTC
many,TRBD2,TRBV10-1,TRBJ2-7,CASSEWSGIGGEQYF,TGCGCCAGCAGTGAGTGGAGCGGGATCGGTGGCGAGCAGTACTTC
many,.,TRBV5-1,TRBJ1-1,CASSLTDMNTEAFF,TGCGCCAGCAGCTTGACAGACATGAACACTGAAGCTTTCTTT
many,TRBD1,TRBV20-1,TRBJ1-2,CSAGGTGANYGYTF,TGCAGTGCTGGAGGGACAGGAGCTAACTATGGCTACACCTTC
.,.,TRBV20-1,TRBJ2-7,CSARDEGQYF,TGCAGTGCTAGAGATGAGGGGCAGTACTTC
.,TRBD2,TRBV9,TRBJ2-5,CASSPRGLAGRSETQYF,TGTGCCAGCAGCCCCCGAGGACTAGCGGGTAGGTCGGAGACCCAGTACTTC
.,.,TRBV28,TRBJ2-7,CASSPGTGSPEQYF,TGTGCCAGCAGTCCTGGGACGGGCTCCCCCGAGCAGTACTTC
many,.,TRBV6-5,TRBJ1-2,CASRPTGSYGYTF,TGTGCCAGCAGGCCCACAGGGTCTTATGGCTACACCTTC